What follows are 32 T cell receptor beta chains derived from one specimen sequenced in a study of T cell responses to AZD1222 COVID-19 vaccine. Some clones are missing from TCRdb's copy, which holds only in-frame ones; the method was immunoSEQ multiplex PCR. The sample shows 150,000 to 160,000 clones, about nine tenths of them seen only once. Sequencing used peripheral blood, obtained on day 0 of AZD1222 vaccination. These receptor sequences come from an adult in good health.

The chain joins TRBV27 to TRBJ2-5; tentatively, D is TRBD1 (5 bases). CDR3 size: 15 residues. Germline CDR1 is MNHEY and CDR2 is SMNVEV (reference sequence). Trimming left V 0 bases short and J 9 bases short, with 17 bases between. The CDR3 DNA reads TGTGCCAGCAGTTTATCGGCAGGGTGGTTATTGTCCCAGTACTTC. Its protein is CASSLSAGWLLSQYF.

The chain couples TRBV4-2 to TRBJ2-2; TRBD1 might be the D (5 bases). CDR1 LGHNA and CDR2 YNFKEQ come from the germline V gene. V lost 10 bases and J lost 1, with 13 bases in between. CDR3 length equals 14 residues. The chain's CDR3 is CAKDSFGNTGELFF. The CDR3, as DNA: TGTGCCAAAGACAGTTTCGGGAACACCGGGGAGCTGTTTTTT.

As regards this clone: The sample holds other DNA sequences that translate to the same CDR3. The chain employs TRBV28 and TRBJ1-5; the D is unclear. CDR1 and CDR2 from the germline V gene are MDHEN and SYDVKM. The CDR3 has 11 amino acids. V was pared by 5 bases and J by 7 bases, with 6 bases between. Here the CDR3 DNA reads TGTGCCAGCAGTCCCGGCCAGCCCCAGCATTTT. Translating gives CASSPGQPQHF.

This clone was observed a handful of times. The chain combines TRBV27 with TRBJ2-7; D perhaps matches TRBD2 (6 bases). Deletions cut 2 bases from V and 7 bases from J, with 15 bases between. This CDR3 region has 14 residues. Per the germline V gene, CDR1 is MNHEY and CDR2 is SMNVEV (reference sequence). CDR3 residues: CASSLGRYGTEQYF. DNA of the CDR3: TGTGCCAGCAGTTTAGGGAGGTACGGGACGGAGCAGTACTTC.

This clone was seen a few times. This chain links TRBV4-3 with TRBJ1-1; D gene uncertain. This CDR3 has 14 amino acids. Between the trimmed V and J ends, which lost 1 base and 2 bases, there was a span of 8 bases. Germline V gene lookup returns CDR1 LGHNA and CDR2 YSLEER. The CDR3 bases are TGCGCCAGCAGCCAAGTCTTCCAAAACACTGAAGCTTTCTTT. It specifies CASSQVFQNTEAFF.

The chain combines TRBV7-9 with TRBJ2-5; D may be TRBD1 (6 bases). The CDR3 is 13 amino acids. Between the trimmed V and J ends, which lost 3 bases and 2 bases, there was a span of 7 bases. The V gene's germline CDR1 is SEHNR and CDR2 FQNEAQ (reference sequence). CDR3 bases: TGTGCCAGCAGCTTTCAGGGGCAAGAGACCCAGTACTTC. Protein sequence: CASSFQGQETQYF.

This sequence joins TRBV28 and TRBJ1-6, with no clear D. The V end lost 3 bases, the J end lost 3 bases, and 9 bases lay between the germline ends. The germline V gene has CDR1 MDHEN and CDR2 SYDVKM. CDR3 size: 15 residues. The CDR3 nucleotides read TGTGCCAGCAGTTTTAGGTCAGGCTATAATTCACCCCTCCACTTT. It specifies CASSFRSGYNSPLHF.

The V call is TRBV7-3, the J call TRBJ1-3; D gene uncertain. The CDR3 sequence is 15 residues long. In germline, CDR1 is SGHTA, CDR2 FQGTGA. V lost 5 bases and J lost 2, with 13 bases in between. The CDR3 sequence is CASSKIRGPGNTIYF. CDR3 DNA: TGTGCCAGCAGCAAGATTAGAGGACCTGGAAACACCATATATTTT.

This rearrangement joins TRBV7-3 to TRBJ2-2; no clear D gene. This CDR3 spans 14 amino acids. CDR1 SGHTA and CDR2 FQGTGA come from the germline V gene. V lost 1 base, J lost 8 bases, and 11 bases lay in between. In DNA, the CDR3 is TGTGCCAGCAGCTTAAACGGCAGTCCTGGGGAGCTGTTTTTT. It encodes CASSLNGSPGELFF.

The V and J genes are TRBV4-1 and TRBJ1-1, with D possibly being TRBD1 (5 bases). There are 14 residues in the CDR3. CDR1 is MGHRA and CDR2 is YSYEKL in the germline V gene. V shed 8 bases and J shed 3 bases, with 16 bases lying between them. In DNA, the CDR3 is TGCGCCAGCGGGGCGGGGAACGCGGACACTGAAGCTTTCTTT. This gives the protein CASGAGNADTEAFF.

The count of this clone is one. The chain joins TRBV7-2 to TRBJ1-6, with D tentatively TRBD1 (6 bases). Germline CDR1 reads SGHTA; CDR2 reads FQGNSA. V was pared by 5 bases and J by 8 bases, with 13 bases between. CDR3 length: 14 residues. The CDR3: CASSVDRVYSPLHF. CDR3 nucleotides: TGTGCCAGCAGCGTGGACAGAGTTTATTCACCCCTCCACTTT. Filled out from reference TRBV7-2 and TRBJ1-6, the complete variable domain reads GAGVSQSPSNKVTEKGKDVELRCDPISGHTALYWYRQSLGQGLEFLIYFQGNSAPDKSGLPSDRFSAERTGGSVSTLTIQRTQQEDSAVYLCASSVDRVYSPLHFGNGTRLTVT.

The rearrangement links TRBV6-5 to TRBJ1-5; no clear D gene. CDR3 length equals 13 residues. V was pared by 5 bases and J by 0 bases, with 5 bases between. Germline V gene lookup returns CDR1 MNHEY and CDR2 SVGAGI. The CDR3 spells CASSQNSNQPQHF. CDR3 DNA sequence: TGTGCCAGCAGTCAGAATAGCAATCAGCCCCAGCATTTT.

This chain connects TRBV27 to TRBJ2-1; TRBD1 matches at 7 bases. Germline CDR1 reads MNHEY; CDR2 reads SMNVEV (reference sequence). Trimming removed 0 bases from V and 4 bases from J; junction bases left unmatched: 9. This CDR3 spans 17 amino acids. The chain's CDR3 is CASSLSYPGQKYNEQFF. In DNA, the CDR3 is TGTGCCAGCAGTTTATCCTACCCGGGACAGAAATACAATGAGCAGTTCTTC.

In this sample, this clone turned up once. This rearrangement joins TRBV5-4 to TRBJ1-1; a possible D gene is TRBD1 (6 bases). Looked up from germline, CDR1 is SGHNT and CDR2 is YYREEE (reference sequence). V dropped 0 bases and J dropped 6 bases, with 18 bases sitting between them. The CDR3 runs to 16 residues. The CDR3 sequence is CASSLALQGPVAEAFF. As DNA, the CDR3 is TGTGCCAGCAGCTTGGCCTTACAGGGTCCAGTCGCTGAAGCTTTCTTT.

The rearrangement links TRBV18 to TRBJ2-6, with a weak D call TRBD1 (6 bases). Trimming removed 4 bases at V and 0 bases at J, with 13 bases between. CDR3 length: 17 residues. CDR1 is KGHSH, CDR2 LQKENI, per germline. The DNA for the CDR3 is TGTGCCAGCTCACAAGACAGGTTGCCCTCTGGGGCCAACGTCCTGACTTTC. Translation: CASSQDRLPSGANVLTF.

V usage is TRBV6-5 and J usage is TRBJ2-7; TRBD1 aligns across 7 bases. J lost 7 bases, V lost 4 bases, and 7 bases had no gene match. The germline CDR1 and CDR2 sequences are MNHEY and SVGAGI. This CDR3 is built from 13 residues. The CDR3 DNA is TGTGCCAGCAGTTCTTCCGGGACAGAAGAGCAGTACTTC. Translated: CASSSSGTEEQYF.

The chain is built from TRBV9 and TRBJ1-2, with a tentative D call TRBD1 (5 bases). V lost 3 bases and J 2 bases, leaving 17 bases between the germline ends. Per germline, CDR1 SGDLS and CDR2 YYNGEE. The CDR3 is 16 residues long. CDR3 residues: CASSGLLGQANYGYTF. For the CDR3, the DNA is TGTGCCAGCAGCGGCCTCTTGGGGCAGGCCAACTATGGCTACACCTTC.

The V and J genes are TRBV5-4 and TRBJ2-1; D unclear. V gave up 2 bases and J gave up 5 bases, with 8 bases separating them. The CDR3 has 13 amino acids. Germline CDR1 reads SGHNT; CDR2 reads YYREEE (reference sequence). CDR3 region: CASSFRAHNEQFF. In nucleotides, the CDR3 is TGTGCCAGCAGCTTTAGGGCCCACAATGAGCAGTTCTTC.

This clone was observed a single time. V is TRBV13 and J is TRBJ2-2, with D possibly TRBD2 on 6 matching bases. This CDR3 is built from 16 residues. With 5 bases removed from V and 0 bases from J, the gap between germline ends came to 13 bases. In germline, CDR1 is PRHDT, CDR2 FYEKMQ (reference sequence). The CDR3, as DNA: TGTGCCAGCAGCCCCCCGGGCGGGACGAACACCGGGGAGCTGTTTTTT. Amino acid sequence: CASSPPGGTNTGELFF. The whole variable domain, remainder taken from reference TRBV13 and TRBJ2-2, is AAGVIQSPRHLIKEKRETATLKCYPIPRHDTVYWYQQGPGQDPQFLISFYEKMQSDKGSIPDRFSAQQFSDYHSELNMSSLELGDSALYFCASSPPGGTNTGELFFGEGSRLTVL.

This clone came up once. The rearrangement links TRBV7-3 to TRBJ2-3; D not resolved. Germline assignment: CDR1 SGHTA and CDR2 FQGTGA. With 1 base removed from V and 0 bases from J, the gap between germline ends came to 8 bases. This CDR3 comprises 15 residues. CDR3: CASSLSAASTDTQYF. The DNA of the CDR3 is TGTGCCAGCAGCTTAAGTGCGGCAAGCACAGATACGCAGTATTTT.

V gene TRBV7-9 combines with J gene TRBJ2-2; 7 positions match TRBD1. The CDR3 consists of 14 residues. Germline-derived CDR1 and CDR2 are SEHNR and FQNEAQ (reference sequence). V gave up 7 bases and J gave up 7 bases; unmatched junction bases: 9. This CDR3 is CASTNVQGNGELFF. The CDR3 DNA sequence: TGTGCCAGCACCAACGTACAGGGGAACGGGGAGCTGTTTTTT.

The rearrangement joins TRBV10-3 to TRBJ2-7; weak D call: TRBD2 (5 bases). V was trimmed by 2 bases and J by 6 bases, leaving 14 bases between them. Germline V gives CDR1 ENHRY, CDR2 SYGVKD. The CDR3 covers 14 residues. The CDR3 nucleotides read TGTGCCATCAGTGAGGGGAGCCTTAAGGGCGAGCAGTACTTC. It is translated as CAISEGSLKGEQYF.

The chain joins TRBV28 to TRBJ1-6; D may be TRBD1 (5 bases). Germline V gives CDR1 MDHEN, CDR2 SYDVKM. Trimming shortened V by 6 bases and J by 6 bases, and 21 bases separated the two germline ends. The CDR3 extends over 17 amino acids. CDR3 residues: CASSSSPRDGINSPLHF. CDR3 nucleotide sequence: TGTGCCAGCAGCAGCTCACCCCGGGACGGAATTAATTCACCCCTCCACTTT.

The chain joins TRBV6-6 to TRBJ1-2; 8 nucleotides match TRBD1. The CDR3 contains 16 residues. J lost 6 bases, V lost 5 bases, and 14 bases had no gene match. Looked up from germline, CDR1 is MNHNY and CDR2 is SVGAGI (reference sequence). Written as DNA, the CDR3 is TGTGCCAGCAGTGTACCCCGGACAGGGCGTTCAGATGGCTACACCTTC. This codes for CASSVPRTGRSDGYTF.

The chain links TRBV3-1 (or the pseudogene TRBV3-2) to TRBJ1-5; 7 positions agree with TRBD1. CDR1 and CDR2 from the germline V gene are LGHDT and YNNKEL (reference sequence). Trimming took 2 bases from V and 2 from J; bases not matched to a gene: 6. CDR3 length: 16 residues. CDR3 sequence: CASSQTGVSGNQPQHF. CDR3 in DNA: TGTGCCAGCAGCCAAACAGGGGTTTCGGGCAATCAGCCCCAGCATTTT.

In this sample, this clone turned up a few times. The rearrangement joins TRBV6-1 to TRBJ1-1, with 8 bases identical to TRBD1. V shed 0 bases and J 4 bases; nucleotides not matched to a gene: 10. The CDR3 sequence is 17 residues long. The germline gives CDR1 MNHNS, CDR2 SASEGT. CDR3 sequence (DNA): TGTGCCAGCAGTGAAGCGATGGGGGACAGGCCGGGCACTGAAGCTTTCTTT. Translating it yields CASSEAMGDRPGTEAFF.

V and J are TRBV28 and TRBJ2-7; D is possibly TRBD1 or TRBD2 (6 bases each). Germline lookup yields CDR1 MDHEN and CDR2 SYDVKM. Trimming took off 6 bases at V and 7 bases at J, with 16 bases between the two ends. The CDR3 contains 13 residues. The CDR3 here is CASSRNTGREQYF. The CDR3 DNA reads TGTGCCAGCAGCCGAAATACAGGGAGGGAGCAGTACTTC.

This clone came up a few times. The chain recombines TRBV6-5 with TRBJ2-2; D not resolved. The ends were cut back, 0 bases at V and 4 bases at J, with 12 bases in the middle. Looked up from germline, CDR1 is MNHEY and CDR2 is SVGAGI. The CDR3 loop spans 16 amino acids. The CDR3 bases are TGTGCCAGCAGTTACTCGGTGGGGTTGCTCACCGGGGAGCTGTTTTTT. Amino acids: CASSYSVGLLTGELFF.

V and J are TRBV7-6 and TRBJ1-1, with a tentative D call TRBD1 (6 bases). The V end was cut by 0 bases, the J end by 0 bases, with 20 bases between. The germline V gene encodes CDR1 SGHVS and CDR2 FNYEAQ. This CDR3 is built from 19 residues. This CDR3 reads CASSLARHRAGEMNTEAFF. The CDR3 DNA reads as TGTGCCAGCAGCTTAGCGCGACACAGGGCTGGGGAGATGAACACTGAAGCTTTCTTT.

The V and J genes are TRBV9 and TRBJ1-1, with D unresolved. The CDR3 runs 16 residues. CDR1 and CDR2 from the germline V gene are SGDLS and YYNGEE. Trimming shortened V by 3 bases and J by 0 bases, and 15 bases separated the two germline ends. The DNA of the CDR3 is TGTGCCAGCAGCGAGGACCGTGGTGCTATGAACACTGAAGCTTTCTTT. As protein: CASSEDRGAMNTEAFF. Supplemented by reference TRBV9 and TRBJ1-1, the full variable domain reads DSGVTQTPKHLITATGQRVTLRCSPRSGDLSVYWYQQSLDQGLQFLIQYYNGEERAKGNILERFSAQQFPDLHSELNLSSLELGDSALYFCASSEDRGAMNTEAFFGQGTRLTVV.

The rearrangement joins TRBV10-3 to TRBJ1-1; 7 bases line up with TRBD1. The CDR3 is made up of 17 amino acids. Germline V gene lookup returns CDR1 ENHRY and CDR2 SYGVKD. The J segment lost 0 bases and the V segment lost 2 bases, leaving 9 bases of the junction unmatched. In DNA form, the CDR3 reads TGTGCCATCAGTGAGATTCATGGGACAGCGATGAACACTGAAGCTTTCTTT. Translating gives CAISEIHGTAMNTEAFF.

This sequence joins TRBV27 and TRBJ2-7, with 7 bases that match TRBD2. J was trimmed by 3 bases and V by 0 bases; bases with no gene match: 5. CDR3 length: 15 residues. Germline CDR1 MNHEY, CDR2 SMNVEV (reference sequence). The CDR3 protein is CASSLSAGAYYEQYF. The CDR3 DNA is TGTGCCAGCAGTTTATCGGCGGGAGCATACTACGAGCAGTACTTC.